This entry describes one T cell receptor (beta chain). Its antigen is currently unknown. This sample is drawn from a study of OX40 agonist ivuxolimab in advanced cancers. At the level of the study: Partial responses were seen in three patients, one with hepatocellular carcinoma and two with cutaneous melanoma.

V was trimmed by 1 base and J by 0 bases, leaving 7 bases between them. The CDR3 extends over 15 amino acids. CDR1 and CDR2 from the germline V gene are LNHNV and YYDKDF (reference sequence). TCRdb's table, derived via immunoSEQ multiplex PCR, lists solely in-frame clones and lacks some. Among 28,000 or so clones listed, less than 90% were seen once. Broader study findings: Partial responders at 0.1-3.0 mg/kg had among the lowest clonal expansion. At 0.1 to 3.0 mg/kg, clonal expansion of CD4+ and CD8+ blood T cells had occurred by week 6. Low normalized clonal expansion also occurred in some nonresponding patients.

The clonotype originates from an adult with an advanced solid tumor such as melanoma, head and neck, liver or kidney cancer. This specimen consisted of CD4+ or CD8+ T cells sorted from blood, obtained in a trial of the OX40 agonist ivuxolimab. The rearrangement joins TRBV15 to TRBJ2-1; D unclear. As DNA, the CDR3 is TGTGCCACCAGCAGAGGAAGCGACTCCTACAATGAGCAGTTCTTC. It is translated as CATSRGSDSYNEQFF.